A selection of T cell receptor beta chains follows, all from one sample in a study of blood T cells in healthy people across ages. TCRdb independently ran MiXCR on the 5' RACE reads; one entry per CDR3 protein. This sample has roughly 800,000 distinct CDR3 sequences, with 36% found just once. The specimen sequenced was blood. Receptors originate from a man aged 18-30 years in good health. CDR3s include the opening cysteine and the closing phenylalanine or tryptophan. A D gene is named only where the DNA matches it firmly. Size is omitted from some rows. Given values are once, few, many or a class for expanded clones.

clone_size,v_call,d_call,j_call,cdr3_aa,cdr3_nt
few,TRBV5-4,TRBD1,TRBJ2-3,CASSPVAGTAYTDTQYF,TGTGCCAGCAGCCCGGTGGCCGGGACAGCCTACACAGATACGCAGTATTTT
few,TRBV6-5,NA,TRBJ2-1,CASTRTTQDEQFF,TGTGCCAGCACAAGGACAACTCAGGATGAGCAGTTCTTC
NA,TRBV24-1,NA,TRBJ2-2,CATSDLGSKTNTGELFF,TGTGCCACCAGTGATCTCGGTTCAAAGACGAACACCGGGGAGCTGTTTTTT
NA,TRBV12-3/TRBV12-4,TRBD2,TRBJ2-5,CASSLGVSGSRETQYF,TGTGCCAGCAGTTTAGGTGTTAGCGGGAGTAGGGAGACCCAGTACTTC
few,TRBV6-5,NA,TRBJ2-4,CASSDDRDHKNIQYF,TGTGCCAGCAGTGACGACCGAGACCACAAAAACATTCAGTACTTC
NA,TRBV7-9,NA,TRBJ2-3,CASSFRQTDTQYF,TGTGCCAGCAGCTTTCGGCAGACAGATACGCAGTATTTT
few,TRBV6-5,TRBD2,TRBJ2-3,CASSYPIAGDDDTDTQYF,TGTGCCAGCAGTTACCCTATAGCGGGGGACGACGACACAGATACGCAGTATTTT
many,TRBV6-4,NA,TRBJ2-1,CASSQTVSNEQFF,TGTGCCAGCAGCCAGACAGTCTCCAATGAGCAGTTCTTC
NA,TRBV13,TRBD2,TRBJ2-6,CASSLGGGTGANVLTF,TGTGCCAGCAGCTTGGGGGGAGGGACCGGGGCCAACGTCCTGACTTTC
few,TRBV4-1,NA,TRBJ1-2,CASSQDQRGAINYGYTF,TGCGCCAGCAGCCAAGATCAACGGGGGGCCATCAACTATGGCTACACCTTC
NA,TRBV20-1,NA,TRBJ2-3,CSARDGYDTQYF,TGCAGTGCTAGAGATGGCTACGATACGCAGTATTTT
NA,TRBV12-3/TRBV12-4,NA,TRBJ2-2,CASSWGRGGTGELFF,TGTGCCAGCAGTTGGGGCAGGGGGGGCACCGGGGAGCTGTTTTTT
NA,TRBV12-3/TRBV12-4,NA,TRBJ2-1,CAGSLEGAYNEQFF,TGTGCCGGCAGTTTAGAAGGTGCCTACAATGAGCAGTTCTTC
NA,TRBV15,NA,TRBJ2-3,CATSPRRTDTQYF,TGTGCCACCAGCCCCAGACGCACAGATACGCAGTATTTT
NA,TRBV4-3,TRBD1,TRBJ1-4,CASSQVLQGSHTKKLFF,TGCGCCAGCAGCCAAGTCCTACAGGGGAGCCATACGAAAAAACTGTTTTTT